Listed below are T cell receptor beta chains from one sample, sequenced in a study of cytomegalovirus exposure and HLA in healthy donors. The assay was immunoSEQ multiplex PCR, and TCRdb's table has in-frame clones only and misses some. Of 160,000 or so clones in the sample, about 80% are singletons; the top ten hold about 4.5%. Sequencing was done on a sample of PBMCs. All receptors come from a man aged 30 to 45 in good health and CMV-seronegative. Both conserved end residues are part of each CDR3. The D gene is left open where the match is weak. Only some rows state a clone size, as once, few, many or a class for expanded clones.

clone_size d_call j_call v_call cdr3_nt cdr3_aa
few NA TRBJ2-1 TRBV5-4 TGTGCCAGCAGCTTGTCCGCCAGGGATGAGCAGTTCTTC CASSLSARDEQFF
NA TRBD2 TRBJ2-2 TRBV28 TGTGCCAGCAGTTTCATGCGGGAGATAACAACCGGGGAGCTGTTTTTT CASSFMREITTGELFF
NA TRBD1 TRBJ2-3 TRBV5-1 TGCGCCAGCAGCTTGCAAGGGGGCCGTTCCACAGATACGCAGTATTTT CASSLQGGRSTDTQYF
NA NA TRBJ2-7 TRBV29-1 TGCAGCGTTGCTTGGGGAGCCTCCTACGAGCAGTACTTC CSVAWGASYEQYF
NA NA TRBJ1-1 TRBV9 TGTGCCAGCAGCGTAGAGGGCAGGGGCACTGAAGCTTTCTTT CASSVEGRGTEAFF
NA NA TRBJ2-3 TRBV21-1 TGTGCCAGCAGCAAAGAACAGCGGGAGATTGGGGATACGCAGTATTTT CASSKEQREIGDTQYF
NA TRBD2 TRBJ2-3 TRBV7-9 TGTGCCAGCAGCCGAGTGGCGGGAGTTACGCAGTATTTT CASSRVAGVTQYF
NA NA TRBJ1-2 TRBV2 TGTGCCAGCATGGGGGGGACACTTCGCGGCTACACCTTC CASMGGTLRGYTF
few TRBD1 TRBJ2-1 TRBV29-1 TGCAGCGGGGGGACAGGGTTCTACAATGAGCAGTTCTTC CSGGTGFYNEQFF
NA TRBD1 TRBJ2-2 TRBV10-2 TGCGCCAGCATTAAGGGACAGGGGGCGGACGGGGAGCTGTTTTTT CASIKGQGADGELFF
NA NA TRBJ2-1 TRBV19 TGTGCCAGTAGTATGGGCAAAACAACTAGAGCTCGGTTCTTC CASSMGKTTRARFF
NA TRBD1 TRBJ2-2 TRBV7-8 TGTGCCAGCAGCCTAAGAAGGGACAGGGTGGCCGGGGAGCTGTTTTTT CASSLRRDRVAGELFF
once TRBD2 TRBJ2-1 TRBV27 TGTGCCAGCAGCCCCCGGTGGGCGGGAGTTGGCAATGAGCAGTTCTTC CASSPRWAGVGNEQFF
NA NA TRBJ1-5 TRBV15 TGTGCCACCAGCAGAGATAAACCCCTTTCGGGGCAGCCCCAGCATTTT CATSRDKPLSGQPQHF
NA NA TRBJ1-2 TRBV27 TGTGCCACCAGGAGGAGGCACGCTACTAACTATGGCTACACCTTC CATRRRHATNYGYTF
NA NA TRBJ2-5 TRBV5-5 TGTGCCAGCAGCTTGGGGTTTGGGGGGGCCGCAGAGACCCAGTACTTC CASSLGFGGAAETQYF
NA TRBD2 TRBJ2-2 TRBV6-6 TGTGCCAGCAGTCTCCGACTAGCGGGAACCACCGGGGAGCTGTTTTTT CASSLRLAGTTGELFF
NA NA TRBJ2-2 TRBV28 TGTGCCAGCACGGGGGTGACCGGGGAGCTGTTTTTT CASTGVTGELFF
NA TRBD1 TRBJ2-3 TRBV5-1 TGCGCCAGCAGCTTGGAAGACAGGGGCACAGATACGCAGTATTTT CASSLEDRGTDTQYF
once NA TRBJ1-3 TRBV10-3 TGTGCCATCAGTCCCAGACAGTTCGGAAACACCATATATTTT CAISPRQFGNTIYF
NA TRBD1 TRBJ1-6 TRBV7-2 TGTGCCAGCAGCTTAGATAGACAGGGGGCGAATTCACCCCTCCACTTT CASSLDRQGANSPLHF
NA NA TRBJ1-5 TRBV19 TGTGCCAGTAGGCTATCAATGACAGGTCGGGACCAGCCCCAGCATTTT CASRLSMTGRDQPQHF
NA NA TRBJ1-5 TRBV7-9 TGTGCCAGCAGCTTATCGGGGTCTCTCAATCAGCCCCAGCATTTT CASSLSGSLNQPQHF
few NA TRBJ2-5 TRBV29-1 TGCAGCGTCAGCCAGTCCAGGGAGACCCAGTACTTC CSVSQSRETQYF
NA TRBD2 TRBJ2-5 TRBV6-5 TGTGCCAGCAGTTATCGGGGGGAAGAGACCCAGTACTTC CASSYRGEETQYF
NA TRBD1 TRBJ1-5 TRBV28 TGTGCCAGCAGTTTGAGAGGGGGCGGTCAGCCCCAGCATTTT CASSLRGGGQPQHF
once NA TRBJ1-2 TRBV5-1 TGCGCCAGCAGCTTTACGAACTCAGGGCAGGGTGGCTACACCTTC CASSFTNSGQGGYTF
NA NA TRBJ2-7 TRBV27 TGTGCCAGCAGCGGGGGATGGGGGAACGAGCAGTACTTC CASSGGWGNEQYF
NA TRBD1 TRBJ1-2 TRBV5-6 TGTGCCAGCAGCTTGCGGGGGTGGGACAGGGCGAGCTATGGCTACACCTTC CASSLRGWDRASYGYTF
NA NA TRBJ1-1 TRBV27 TGTGCCAGCAGCGGCCCGTCAGGTGAAGCTTTCTTT CASSGPSGEAFF
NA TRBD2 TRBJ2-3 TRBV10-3 TGTGCCTCAGCGGGAGGACGTAGCACAGATACGCAGTATTTT CASAGGRSTDTQYF
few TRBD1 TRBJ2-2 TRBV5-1 TGCGCCAGCAGGGGCACAGGGGGAACCGGGGAGCTGTTTTTT CASRGTGGTGELFF
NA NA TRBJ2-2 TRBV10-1 TGCGCCAGCAGACAGGGCACCGGGGAGCTGTTTTTT CASRQGTGELFF
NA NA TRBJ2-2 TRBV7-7 TGTGCCAGCAGCTTAAGCGGTACGGCGAACACCGGGGAGCTGTTTTTT CASSLSGTANTGELFF
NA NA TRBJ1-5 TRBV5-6 TGTGCCAGCAGCTTGGCCCGGGAGAGGGAGAATCAGCCCCAGCATTTT CASSLARERENQPQHF
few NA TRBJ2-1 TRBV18 TGTGCCAGCTCAACCACGGGATATTACAATGAGCAGTTCTTC CASSTTGYYNEQFF
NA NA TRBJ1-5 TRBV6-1 TGTGCCAGCAGTACAGAGTTTTATCAGCCCCAGCATTTT CASSTEFYQPQHF
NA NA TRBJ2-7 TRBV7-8 TGTGCCAGCAGCTTAGAAAGGGGTAACGAGCAGTACTTC CASSLERGNEQYF
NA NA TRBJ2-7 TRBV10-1 TGCGCCAGCAGTTTAACCCAGGGCGGCTACGAGCAGTACTTC CASSLTQGGYEQYF
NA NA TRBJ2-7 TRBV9 TGTGCCAGCAGCGCGAGGGAGAGCTCCTACGAGCAGTACTTC CASSARESSYEQYF
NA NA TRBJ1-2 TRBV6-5 TGTGCCAGCAGTGAAGCGGGGGTCCGAGGCTACACCTTC CASSEAGVRGYTF
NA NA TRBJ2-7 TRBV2 TGTGCCAGCAGCCGCCTCAGTGGACTGACTACCTACGAGCAGTACTTC CASSRLSGLTTYEQYF
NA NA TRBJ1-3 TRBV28 TGTGCCAGCAGCGTCGACTTAAAGGGGGACGGAAACACCATATATTTT CASSVDLKGDGNTIYF
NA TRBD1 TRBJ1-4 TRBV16 TGTGCCAGCAGCCGCCCCGACAGGGGCAATGAAAAACTGTTTTTT CASSRPDRGNEKLFF
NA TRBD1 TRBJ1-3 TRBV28 TGTGCCAGCAGTCCCCGACAGGGAACGGGTGGAAACACCATATATTTT CASSPRQGTGGNTIYF
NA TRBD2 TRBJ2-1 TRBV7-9 TGTGCCATCGTGTTCTTTTTGGCGGGAGACAATGAGCAGTTCTTC CAIVFFLAGDNEQFF
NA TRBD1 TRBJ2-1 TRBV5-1 TGCGCCAGCAGCCGGGACAGGGGGGGGAATGAGCAGTTCTTC CASSRDRGGNEQFF
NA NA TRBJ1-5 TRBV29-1 TGCAGCGTTGTATTGGGGGGAAGGGGTCAGCCCCAGCATTTT CSVVLGGRGQPQHF
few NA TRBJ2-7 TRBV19 TGTGCCAGTAGTATAGATGTCGAAGCTGCCTACGAGCAGTACTTC CASSIDVEAAYEQYF
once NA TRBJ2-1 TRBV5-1 TGCGCCAGCAGCCCGGCGGGCTCCTACAATGAGCAGTTCTTC CASSPAGSYNEQFF
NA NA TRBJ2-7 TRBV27 TGTGCCAGCACCCTAGATGGGACACTAGCCTACGAGCAGTACTTC CASTLDGTLAYEQYF
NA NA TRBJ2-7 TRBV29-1 TGCAGCGTCCTGACAGTCCCCGGAGCTAGTGGTTACGAGCAGTACTTC CSVLTVPGASGYEQYF
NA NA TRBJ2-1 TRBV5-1 TGCGCCAGCAGCTTGGATGGTTTGAGTGGTGAGCAGTTCTTC CASSLDGLSGEQFF
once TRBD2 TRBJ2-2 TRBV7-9 TGTGCCAGCAGTAGCGGGAGTAGGACCGGGGAGCTGTTTTTT CASSSGSRTGELFF
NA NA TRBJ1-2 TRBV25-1 TGTGCCAGCAGTGAAAACTGGGGGGGCACGGACTATGGCTACACCTTC CASSENWGGTDYGYTF
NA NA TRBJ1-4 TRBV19 TGTGCCAGTAGTTACAACAAAGGGGCGCGAGAAAAACTGTTTTTT CASSYNKGAREKLFF